This T cell receptor (beta chain) comes out of a study of shared clonotypes between healthy human individuals. About the research overall: CD8 memory received one plate per donor, CD8 naive two, CD4 memory three and CD4 naive three. Study observations and caveats: What limited the represented genetic and exposure-history diversity was the small number of donors.

Naive CD8 cells lacked CD45RO and underwent positive selection for CCR7, leaving out terminally differentiated effector memory CD45RA+ cells. All donors were Caucasian adults living in Nashville, Tennessee. About this clone itself: Antigen specificity is unknown.

The CDR3 is 17 residues long. V gave up 4 bases and J gave up 5 bases, with 21 bases separating them. Germline assignment: CDR1 MNHEY and CDR2 SMNVEV (reference sequence). Here immunoSEQ multiplex PCR was the method, and the copy in TCRdb shows in-frame clones only, minus some. The sample includes a few million clones, 85% to 95% seen only once; the top ten take less than 2%. The source is a man younger than 35 in good health. Some clones in this sample may be carry-over from other donors' samples. Sequenced input: naive CD8+ T cells from PBMCs. The J gene is TRBJ2-1, the V gene TRBV27; unclear D gene. The CDR3 DNA reads as TGTGCCAGCAGTTCCCCTAACCCCGTGGGGATGCACAATGAGCAGTTCTTC. It translates to CASSSPNPVGMHNEQFF.